A single sample is the source of the 22 T cell receptor beta chains below, sequenced in a study of T cells after posttransplantation cyclophosphamide. Measured with immunoSEQ multiplex PCR; TCRdb has only the in-frame clones, and not every one. The sample has about 40,000 clones, none seen only once. The sample was PBMCs. The receptor set was obtained from a woman aged 50 to 65 in good health and a related stem cell transplant donor.

This clone was observed at least ten times. The chain joins TRBV27 to TRBJ1-2, with TRBD1 identical over 12 bases. CDR3 size: 15 residues. V lost 3 bases to trimming and J lost 4 bases; unmatched junction nucleotides: 3. The germline gives CDR1 MNHEY, CDR2 SMNVEV (reference sequence). CDR3 sequence: CASSLGTGGGYGYTF. The CDR3 nucleotides read TGTGCCAGCAGTTTGGGGACAGGGGGCGGCTATGGCTACACCTTC.

This clone occurred many times. V is TRBV18 and J is TRBJ1-1, with 7 bases fitting TRBD1. Trimming removed 3 bases from V and 1 base from J; junction bases left unmatched: 5. This CDR3 has 15 amino acids. Germline lookup yields CDR1 KGHSH and CDR2 LQKENI. The CDR3 DNA reads TGTGCCAGCTCACCCTTTGGACAGGAGAACACTGAAGCTTTCTTT. Translating gives CASSPFGQENTEAFF.

Many counts were recorded for this clone. The chain combines TRBV19 with TRBJ2-3, with 9 bases matching TRBD1. Trimming cost V 5 bases and J 5 bases; bases outside gene matches: 11. From germline, CDR1 is LNHDA and CDR2 SQIVND (reference sequence). The CDR3 consists of 16 residues. CDR3: CASSPRQGGAVDTQYF. Here the CDR3 DNA reads TGTGCCAGTAGTCCCAGACAGGGGGGAGCGGTAGATACGCAGTATTTT.

This clone was detected ten times or more. The CDR3 DNA reads as TGTGCCAGCGGAGTAGCCAGCTCCTACAATGAGCAGTTCTTC. Residues: CASGVASSYNEQFF. This chain joins TRBV2 and TRBJ2-1; no clear D. Between the trimmed V and J ends, which lost 8 bases and 0 bases, there was a span of 11 bases. This CDR3 has 14 amino acids. The V gene's germline CDR1 is SNHLY and CDR2 FYNNEI.

This clone came up many times. The chain has TRBV18 and TRBJ2-2; no definite D call. This CDR3 contains 15 residues. Germline CDR1 reads KGHSH; CDR2 reads LQKENI. Trimming pared 3 bases from V and 5 bases from J, leaving 13 bases between. CDR3 in DNA: TGTGCCAGCTCACCCAACATCAGAGGAACCGGGGAGCTGTTTTTT. It is translated as CASSPNIRGTGELFF.

At least ten counts were recorded for this clone. The V gene is TRBV7-2, the J gene TRBJ2-7; D may be TRBD1 (6 bases). Per germline, CDR1 SGHTA and CDR2 FQGNSA. V gave up 4 bases and J gave up 2 bases, with 12 bases separating them. The CDR3 contains 14 residues. The CDR3 protein is CASSSGVVTYEQYF. DNA of the CDR3: TGTGCCAGCAGCTCAGGGGTGGTTACCTACGAGCAGTACTTC.

This clone was counted ten times or more. The rearrangement joins TRBV7-2 to TRBJ2-2; tentative D call: TRBD2 (5 bases). Germline CDR1 is SGHTA and CDR2 is FQGNSA. The CDR3 extends over 13 amino acids. Between the trimmed V and J ends, which lost 1 base and 7 bases, there was a span of 7 bases. The CDR3 sequence is CASSLVRGGELFF. Written as DNA, the CDR3 is TGTGCCAGCAGCTTAGTCCGGGGCGGGGAGCTGTTTTTT.

This clone came up many times. The rearrangement uses TRBV19 and TRBJ2-4, with D possibly being TRBD1 (7 bases). The germline V and J ends were trimmed by 5 bases and 9 bases, with 17 bases remaining between them. The germline gives CDR1 LNHDA, CDR2 SQIVND (reference sequence). The CDR3 sequence is 14 residues long. This chain's CDR3 is CASSPPGQGGIQYF. Here the CDR3 DNA reads TGTGCCAGTAGTCCCCCCGGGCAGGGGGGCATTCAGTACTTC.

The sample holds a few counts of this clone. The chain uses TRBV28 and TRBJ1-4, with 8 bases aligning to TRBD1. Germline values: CDR1 MDHEN, CDR2 SYDVKM. This CDR3 region has 17 residues. The J segment lost 0 bases and the V segment lost 0 bases, leaving 3 bases of the junction unmatched. The CDR3 DNA reads as TGTGCCAGCAGTTTATGGGACAGGGACGCAACTAATGAAAAACTGTTTTTT. Amino acid sequence: CASSLWDRDATNEKLFF.

This rearrangement joins TRBV7-6 to TRBJ2-3; D is perhaps TRBD2 (7 bases). The germline V and J ends were trimmed by 5 bases and 0 bases, with 18 bases remaining between them. The germline V gene encodes CDR1 SGHVS and CDR2 FNYEAQ. This CDR3 comprises 17 residues. The CDR3 reads CASSRVGGPGSTDTQYF. DNA for the CDR3: TGTGCCAGCAGCCGCGTCGGGGGGCCTGGGAGCACAGATACGCAGTATTTT.

In this sample, this clone turned up many times. The J gene is TRBJ2-2, the V gene TRBV5-1, with 7 bases identical to TRBD1. CDR1 is SGHRS, CDR2 YFSETQ, per germline. Trimming cost V 3 bases and J 5 bases; bases outside gene matches: 7. The CDR3 covers 15 residues. CDR3 in amino acids: CASSSAGGDTGELFF. CDR3 sequence (DNA): TGCGCCAGCAGCTCAGCAGGGGGTGATACCGGGGAGCTGTTTTTT.

This clone occurred many times. The chain has TRBV9 and TRBJ1-2, with D tentatively TRBD1 (5 bases). Trimming removed 4 bases at V and 10 bases at J, with 20 bases between. The length of the CDR3 is 14 residues. Germline CDR1 and CDR2: SGDLS and YYNGEE. The CDR3 sequence: CASSPETGGYLYTF. For the CDR3, the DNA is TGTGCCAGCAGCCCAGAAACCGGGGGATATCTCTACACCTTC.

This clone was counted many times. CDR3 protein: CASRFLLAPSYNEQFF. The CDR3 DNA is TGTGCCAGCAGGTTCCTTCTAGCGCCCTCCTACAATGAGCAGTTCTTC. The chain couples TRBV11-2 to TRBJ2-1; tentative D call: TRBD2 (6 bases). V was cut by 6 bases and J by 0 bases, with 15 bases left in between. Germline CDR1 is SGHAT and CDR2 is FQNNGV. The CDR3 spans 16 residues.

This clone was counted between two and nine times. This rearrangement joins TRBV2 to TRBJ2-5; TRBD1 aligns across 7 bases. The V gene's germline CDR1 is SNHLY and CDR2 FYNNEI. Trimming took 6 bases from V and 4 from J; bases not matched to a gene: 11. The CDR3 covers 15 residues. The CDR3 spells CASRLHDRDGETQYF. In DNA, the CDR3 is TGTGCCAGCAGATTACACGACAGGGATGGAGAGACCCAGTACTTC. Using reference TRBV2 and TRBJ2-5 for the parts outside the CDR3, the full variable domain is EPEVTQTPSHQVTQMGQEVILRCVPISNHLYFYWYRQILGQKVEFLVSFYNNEISEKSEIFDDQFSVERPDGSNFTLKIRSTKLEDSAMYFCASRLHDRDGETQYFGPGTRLLVL.

This clone showed up many times. The V and J genes are TRBV7-9 and TRBJ1-3; TRBD1 matches 7 bases. V trimming: 3 bases; J trimming: 0 bases; junction bases outside the gene matches: 5. The CDR3 spans 16 residues. CDR1 SEHNR and CDR2 FQNEAQ come from the germline V gene (reference sequence). CDR3 DNA sequence: TGTGCCAGCAGCTTTAGCACAGGGGCCTCTGGAAACACCATATATTTT. Its protein product is CASSFSTGASGNTIYF. Full variable domain (remainder filled in from reference TRBV7-9 and TRBJ1-3): DTGVSQNPRHKITKRGQNVTFRCDPISEHNRLYWYRQTLGQGPEFLTYFQNEAQLEKSRLLSDRFSAERPKGSFSTLEIQRTEQGDSAMYLCASSFSTGASGNTIYFGEGSWLTVV.

This clone has at least ten counts. The chain uses TRBV7-7 and TRBJ2-2; unclear D gene. Trimming removed 5 bases from V and 5 bases from J, with 9 bases in between. The CDR3 is 13 residues long. The V gene's germline CDR1 is SSHAT and CDR2 FNYEAQ (reference sequence). This chain's CDR3 is CASSPENTGELFF. CDR3 nucleotide sequence: TGTGCCAGCAGCCCCGAGAATACCGGGGAGCTGTTTTTT.

This clone showed up many times. This rearrangement joins TRBV2 to TRBJ1-1; D gene unclear. With 7 bases removed from V and 5 bases from J, the gap between germline ends came to 17 bases. Germline V gene lookup returns CDR1 SNHLY and CDR2 FYNNEI. The CDR3 consists of 14 residues. CDR3: CASTKEGGETEAFF. The CDR3, as DNA: TGTGCCAGCACTAAAGAGGGTGGGGAAACTGAAGCTTTCTTT.

This clone was observed many times. The chain recombines TRBV5-8 with TRBJ1-1, with D maybe TRBD1 (5 bases). Germline values: CDR1 SGHTS, CDR2 YDEGEE. V gave up 3 bases and J gave up 0 bases, with 18 bases separating them. The CDR3 spans 17 residues. The CDR3 loop is CASSSILTGGMNTEAFF. The CDR3 nucleotides read TGTGCCAGCAGCTCGATACTAACCGGGGGAATGAACACTGAAGCTTTCTTT.

This clone was counted ten times or more. This chain uses TRBV7-9 with TRBJ2-3; TRBD2 might be the D (6 bases). V dropped 4 bases and J dropped 2 bases, with 13 bases sitting between them. The germline V gene has CDR1 SEHNR and CDR2 FQNEAQ (reference sequence). CDR3 length: 15 amino acids. The CDR3 DNA sequence: TGTGCCAGCAGCTCCCCTGGCGGGGACACAGATACGCAGTATTTT. Its translation is CASSSPGGDTDTQYF.

This clone appeared many times. The chain joins TRBV19 to TRBJ2-2; 8 nucleotides agree with TRBD1. This CDR3 has 16 residues. CDR1 LNHDA and CDR2 SQIVND come from the germline V gene (reference sequence). V shed 7 bases, J shed 2 bases, and the junction held 9 bases outside the gene matches. The CDR3 DNA follows: TGTGCCAGTACCCCTAGGACAGGGCTTAACACCGGGGAGCTGTTTTTT. Residues: CASTPRTGLNTGELFF.

The table lists this clone with many counts. The gene calls are TRBV28 and TRBJ2-7; 14 bases are shared with TRBD2. Trimming took 4 bases from V and 5 from J; bases not matched to a gene: 10. The CDR3 sequence is 17 residues long. CDR1 MDHEN and CDR2 SYDVKM come from the germline V gene. CDR3 sequence (DNA): TGTGCCAGCAGTTCCCGGCGACTAGCGGGGGGGATCGACGAGCAGTACTTC. Translation gives CASSSRRLAGGIDEQYF.

This clone was counted many times. The J gene is TRBJ2-6, the V gene TRBV2, with a weak D call TRBD1 (6 bases). V lost 10 bases to trimming and J lost 0 bases, with 13 bases between them. Germline V gene sequence: CDR1 SNHLY, CDR2 FYNNEI. The CDR3 has 15 amino acids. The CDR3: CAIQDSPSGANVLTF. CDR3 nucleotide sequence: TGTGCCATTCAGGACAGCCCCTCTGGGGCCAACGTCCTGACTTTC.